This TCR beta chain was retrieved from a study of cytomegalovirus exposure and HLA in healthy donors. Study-wide background: Early released data comprised tens of millions of unique TCRs from HLA-typed donors.

Researchers ran the PCR with 60 Vbeta and 13 Jbeta primers. Profiled with immunoSEQ multiplex PCR; TCRdb holds only in-frame clones, not every one. Counted here are around 130,000 clones, roughly 9% occurring once; the ten biggest clones make up approximately 6.4%. The CDR3 length is 16 residues. Unmatched junction bases numbered 4, after V lost 0 bases and J lost 2 bases. Germline V lookup: CDR1 MGHRA, CDR2 YSYEKL. Material for sequencing was PBMCs. The TCR was taken from a woman between 35 and 50 years old in good health and CMV-seropositive. V usage is TRBV4-1 and J usage is TRBJ2-4, with TRBD1 matching over 7 bases. DNA of the CDR3: TGCGCCAGCAGCCAAGACACGAGGGGGCCCAAAAACATTCAGTACTTC. This translates into CASSQDTRGPKNIQYF.